Below are 14 T cell receptor beta chains sequenced from a single sample in a study of human T cells and chemical hapten exposure. Time point defined: pre-sensitization, week 0. Described treatment: therapeutic diphenylcyclopropenone sensitization with weekly scalp DPC. TCRdb ran MiXCR on the RACE reads and lists one entry per CDR3 protein. Seen here are roughly 110,000 distinct CDR3 sequences, less than 15% observed once, and the top ten hold 1.6%. The specimen comprised whole blood, sampled in connection with sensitization to the hapten diphenylcyclopropenone (DPC). These receptor sequences come from a woman aged 45-65 years with alopecia areata. Some clones in this sample may be carry-over from other donors' samples.

This chain connects TRBV7-6 to TRBJ2-6; D unresolved. The CDR3 sequence is 16 residues long. Germline lookup yields CDR1 SGHVS and CDR2 FNYEAQ. Between the trimmed V and J ends, which lost 5 bases and 0 bases, there was a span of 11 bases. The CDR3: CASSLNGLSGANVLTF. CDR3 nucleotide sequence: TGTGCCAGCAGCCTAAATGGGCTCTCTGGGGCCAACGTCCTGACTTTC.

The chain is built from TRBV7-9 and TRBJ2-1; 11 nucleotides line up with TRBD2. The J segment lost 6 bases and the V segment lost 5 bases, leaving 9 bases of the junction unmatched. The germline V gene encodes CDR1 SEHNR and CDR2 FQNEAQ (reference sequence). The CDR3 has 16 residues. Here the CDR3 reads CASSPRLAGTVNEQFF. In nucleotides, the CDR3 is TGTGCCAGCAGCCCGAGACTAGCGGGGACCGTCAATGAGCAGTTCTTC.

The chain is built from TRBV7-9 and TRBJ1-4; 7 bases are shared with TRBD1. Trimming removed 2 bases from V and 8 bases from J; junction bases left unmatched: 5. CDR1 SEHNR and CDR2 FQNEAQ come from the germline V gene (reference sequence). The CDR3 consists of 14 residues. CDR3 nucleotides: TGTGCCAGCAGCTTACAGGGGGGGAGCGAAAAACTGTTTTTT. This translates into CASSLQGGSEKLFF.

This clonotype occurred many times. The chain recombines TRBV24-1 with TRBJ2-1, with D perhaps being TRBD1 or TRBD2 (5 bases each). V was trimmed by 1 base and J by 7 bases, leaving 13 bases between them. Per germline, CDR1 KGHDR and CDR2 SFDVKD. This CDR3 contains 15 residues. In nucleotides, the CDR3 is TGTGCCACCAGTGATTTATCCGGGGCTGGGAATGAGCAGTTCTTC. Its protein is CATSDLSGAGNEQFF.

The rearrangement joins TRBV5-1 to TRBJ1-4, with TRBD1 as a possible D gene (6 bases). Trimming pared 2 bases from V and 0 bases from J, leaving 8 bases between. Germline-derived CDR1 and CDR2 are SGHRS and YFSETQ. The CDR3 is 15 residues long. CDR3 DNA: TGCGCCAGCAGCTTAACAGGGACAACTAATGAAAAACTGTTTTTT. Its protein product is CASSLTGTTNEKLFF.

This rearrangement joins TRBV3-1 to TRBJ1-1; no clear D gene. The CDR3 runs 15 residues. CDR1 and CDR2 from the germline V gene are LGHDT and YNNKEL (reference sequence). Trimming shortened V by 4 bases and J by 0 bases, and 12 bases separated the two germline ends. CDR3 protein: CASSPQVSMNTEAFF. The CDR3 coding sequence is TGTGCCAGCAGCCCCCAGGTTTCGATGAACACTGAAGCTTTCTTT. Full variable domain (remainder filled in from reference TRBV3-1 and TRBJ1-1): DTAVSQTPKYLVTQMGNDKSIKCEQNLGHDTMYWYKQDSKKFLKIMFSYNNKELIINETVPNRFSPKSPDKAHLNLHINSLELGDSAVYFCASSPQVSMNTEAFFGQGTRLTVV.

This clonotype occurred a few times. CDR3 sequence: CASSPPGRQLLEGYTF. Written as DNA, the CDR3 is TGTGCCAGCTCACCACCGGGGAGACAGCTGCTAGAGGGCTACACCTTC. The J gene is TRBJ1-2, the V gene TRBV18, with D possibly TRBD1 on 5 matching bases. The V gene lost 0 bases and the J gene lost 8 bases, with 19 bases spanning the gap. CDR3 length equals 16 residues. Germline assignment: CDR1 KGHSH and CDR2 LQKENI.

At least ten counts were recorded for this clonotype. The gene calls are TRBV14 and TRBJ1-3; D remains unclear. Trimming removed 1 base from V and 6 bases from J, with 34 bases in between. Germline V gene data show CDR1 as SGHDN and CDR2 as FVKESK. This CDR3 spans 22 amino acids. The CDR3 DNA follows: TGTGCCAGCAGCCAAGGGCCGACACAAACCGGTTTTAAGAGTTTGTCCACAAACACCATATATTTT. Its protein is CASSQGPTQTGFKSLSTNTIYF.

This clonotype was counted many times. This sequence joins TRBV20-1 and TRBJ1-5; 10 nucleotides align to TRBD1. The CDR3 totals 15 residues. V shed 5 bases, J shed 3 bases, and the junction held 7 bases outside the gene matches. Germline V lookup: CDR1 DFQATT, CDR2 SNEGSKA (reference sequence). The CDR3 protein is CSADQTGGLNQPQHF. CDR3 in DNA: TGCAGTGCTGACCAGACAGGGGGCCTCAATCAGCCCCAGCATTTT.

This clonotype was picked up many times. This sequence joins TRBV11-2 and TRBJ2-7; possible D gene TRBD2, 7 bases. Per germline, CDR1 SGHAT and CDR2 FQNNGV. Between the trimmed V and J ends, which lost 5 bases and 2 bases, there was a span of 19 bases. The CDR3 contains 16 residues. CDR3 bases: TGTGCCAGCAGCCCTCGTAGGGGGGGGCCCACCTACGAGCAGTACTTC. This encodes CASSPRRGGPTYEQYF.

The chain joins TRBV2 to TRBJ2-7; 9 bases match TRBD1. The CDR3 consists of 14 residues. V gave up 5 bases and J gave up 1 base; unmatched junction bases: 3. In germline, CDR1 is SNHLY, CDR2 FYNNEI. The DNA for the CDR3 is TGTGCCAGCAGTCGAGGGACAGGGTCCTACGAGCAGTACTTC. Translating gives CASSRGTGSYEQYF.

The rearrangement uses TRBV5-5 and TRBJ2-5; perhaps TRBD1 as D (6 bases). The length of the CDR3 is 18 residues. The germline CDR1 and CDR2 sequences are SGHKS and YYEKEE (reference sequence). Trimming removed 0 bases from V and 0 bases from J, with 18 bases in between. CDR3 residues: CASSLGADRSTYQETQYF. CDR3 nucleotide sequence: TGTGCCAGCAGCTTGGGGGCCGACAGGAGCACCTACCAAGAGACCCAGTACTTC.

This clonotype was seen repeatedly, ten times or more. The genes are TRBV7-2 and TRBJ1-2; 7 bases are shared with TRBD1. Per germline, CDR1 SGHTA and CDR2 FQGNSA. Losses at the gene ends were 7 bases for V and 6 bases for J; bases not matched to a gene: 8. The CDR3 length is 13 residues. In DNA form, the CDR3 reads TGTGCCAGCACCCCGGACAGGAATAATGGCTACACCTTC. Translated: CASTPDRNNGYTF. Full variable domain (rest looked up from reference TRBV7-2 and TRBJ1-2): GAGVSQSPSNKVTEKGKDVELRCDPISGHTALYWYRQSLGQGLEFLIYFQGNSAPDKSGLPSDRFSAERTGGSVSTLTIQRTQQEDSAVYLCASTPDRNNGYTFGSGTRLTVV.

This clonotype was picked up many times. The chain recombines TRBV28 with TRBJ2-2, with TRBD2 matching 8 bases. Germline CDR1 MDHEN, CDR2 SYDVKM. This CDR3 spans 15 amino acids. V gave up 7 bases and J gave up 7 bases; unmatched junction bases: 11. CDR3 in amino acids: CASNGRGGSVGELFF. Written as DNA, the CDR3 is TGTGCCAGCAATGGCCGGGGGGGCAGCGTCGGGGAGCTGTTTTTT.